These 17 T cell receptor beta chains were all obtained from the same sample, sequenced in a study of T cell responses to AZD1222 COVID-19 vaccine. TCRdb keeps only in-frame clones here, not all; method: immunoSEQ multiplex PCR. The repertoire holds 95,000 to 150,000 clones, with 88% as singletons. Sequenced here: peripheral blood, sampled on day 0 of AZD1222 vaccination. The receptors stem from an adult in good health.

This chain uses TRBV5-8 with TRBJ1-2; perhaps TRBD1 as D (5 bases). The CDR3 is 14 amino acids. V was cut by 0 bases and J by 1 base, with 7 bases left in between. The V gene's germline CDR1 is SGHTS and CDR2 YDEGEE. Written as DNA, the CDR3 is TGTGCCAGCAGCTTGGGGGGACTTAACTATGGCTACACCTTC. Amino acid sequence: CASSLGGLNYGYTF.

The V gene is TRBV25-1, the J gene TRBJ2-2; 10 bases are shared with TRBD1. The V segment lost 4 bases and the J segment 4 bases; nucleotides outside the gene matches: 12. The germline gives CDR1 MGHDK, CDR2 SYGVNS. The length of the CDR3 is 18 residues. CDR3 DNA: TGTGCCAGCAGTGGAACGACAGGGGGCGCAGGGATCACCGGGGAGCTGTTTTTT. This gives the protein CASSGTTGGAGITGELFF.

The chain recombines TRBV5-6 with TRBJ1-5; D possibly corresponds to TRBD1 (6 bases). The germline CDR1 and CDR2 sequences are SGHDT and YYEEEE. Trimming pared 5 bases from V and 3 bases from J, leaving 12 bases between. The CDR3 length is 14 residues. The CDR3 DNA reads as TGTGCCAGCAGTTTTGGACAGTTCAATCAGCCCCAGCATTTT. This codes for CASSFGQFNQPQHF. The variable domain in full, completed from reference TRBV5-6 and TRBJ1-5, reads DAGVTQSPTHLIKTRGQQVTLRCSPKSGHDTVSWYQQALGQGPQFIFQYYEEEERQRGNFPDRFSGHQFPNYSSELNVNALLLGDSALYLCASSFGQFNQPQHFGDGTRLSIL.

The chain recombines TRBV6-5 with TRBJ1-2; D ambiguous. The length of the CDR3 is 13 residues. The ends were cut back, 5 bases at V and 2 bases at J, with 9 bases in the middle. Looked up from germline, CDR1 is MNHEY and CDR2 is SVGAGI. Here the CDR3 reads CASSPDGNYGYTF. DNA for the CDR3: TGTGCCAGCAGTCCCGACGGGAACTATGGCTACACCTTC.

The chain has TRBV19 and TRBJ2-1; 13 bases align to TRBD2. Germline V lookup: CDR1 LNHDA, CDR2 SQIVND (reference sequence). J was trimmed by 8 bases and V by 5 bases; bases with no gene match: 6. The CDR3 has 15 residues. CDR3 residues: CASSRTSGGLDEQFF. CDR3 coding DNA: TGTGCCAGTAGTCGGACTAGCGGGGGTCTGGATGAGCAGTTCTTC.

V gene TRBV28 combines with J gene TRBJ1-2; D remains unclear. Between the trimmed V and J ends, which lost 5 bases and 5 bases, there was a span of 9 bases. Germline V gene data show CDR1 as MDHEN and CDR2 as SYDVKM. The CDR3 contains 12 residues. CDR3 sequence (DNA): TGTGCCAGCAGTACCGGGCCTTATGGCTACACCTTC. This encodes CASSTGPYGYTF.

This chain joins TRBV9 and TRBJ2-1; D is possibly TRBD2 (7 bases). This CDR3 is 15 amino acids long. The V and J ends lost 4 bases and 4 bases respectively, with 15 bases between them. Per the germline V gene, CDR1 is SGDLS and CDR2 is YYNGEE. The CDR3 coding sequence is TGTGCCAGCAGCAAGGGCGGGGGCTCATACAATGAGCAGTTCTTC. Translating gives CASSKGGGSYNEQFF.

V is TRBV6-2 or TRBV6-3 and J is TRBJ2-5, with D maybe TRBD2 (6 bases). This CDR3 is built from 18 residues. Germline-derived CDR1 and CDR2 are MNHEY and SVGEGT. Trimming stripped 0 bases from V and 5 bases from J, with 22 bases between. CDR3 DNA: TGTGCCAGCAGTTACTCGATCCATCCGGGACTTAATGTGGAGACCCAGTACTTC. Protein: CASSYSIHPGLNVETQYF.

This clone showed up just once. The chain has TRBV9 and TRBJ1-1; D not certain. The CDR3 is made up of 13 amino acids. Trimming shortened V by 0 bases and J by 4 bases, and 7 bases separated the two germline ends. The germline V gene encodes CDR1 SGDLS and CDR2 YYNGEE. The CDR3 DNA is TGTGCCAGCAGCGTAGGAGGGTTCACTGAAGCTTTCTTT. As protein: CASSVGGFTEAFF.

CDR3 DNA: TGTGCCAGCAGTGACAGGATCTATAGCAATCAGCCCCAGCATTTT. This translates into CASSDRIYSNQPQHF. This rearrangement joins TRBV2 to TRBJ1-5; D ambiguous. V was cut by 3 bases and J by 0 bases, with 9 bases left in between. This CDR3 is 15 amino acids long. Germline lookup yields CDR1 SNHLY and CDR2 FYNNEI. Based on the CDR3 plus reference TRBV2 and TRBJ1-5, the full variable domain is EPEVTQTPSHQVTQMGQEVILRCVPISNHLYFYWYRQILGQKVEFLVSFYNNEISEKSEIFDDQFSVERPDGSNFTLKIRSTKLEDSAMYFCASSDRIYSNQPQHFGDGTRLSIL.

V and J are TRBV6-4 and TRBJ1-4, with 11 bases aligning to TRBD1. Germline assignment: CDR1 MRHNA and CDR2 SNTAGT. CDR3 size: 14 residues. V dropped 2 bases and J dropped 7; count of bases not matched to a gene: 0. CDR3 DNA: TGTGCCAGCAGTGACGGACAGGGGGCTGAAAAACTGTTTTTT. This translates into CASSDGQGAEKLFF.

The V and J genes are TRBV27 and TRBJ2-2, with 11 bases identical to TRBD2. The CDR3 loop spans 17 amino acids. Unmatched junction bases numbered 9, after V lost 4 bases and J lost 5 bases. CDR1 is MNHEY and CDR2 is SMNVEV in the germline V gene (reference sequence). CDR3 sequence reads: CASSSGPTSGGTGELFF. As DNA, the CDR3 is TGTGCCAGCAGTTCAGGCCCAACTAGCGGGGGAACCGGGGAGCTGTTTTTT.

The chain employs TRBV12-3 or TRBV12-4 and TRBJ1-1; 9 bases align to TRBD1. After removal of 1 base from V and 10 bases from J, the junction contained 1 base not matched to a gene. The CDR3 contains 12 residues. CDR3 sequence: CASSLGTGVAFF. In nucleotides, the CDR3 is TGTGCCAGCAGTTTAGGGACAGGGGTAGCTTTCTTT.

The gene calls are TRBV25-1 and TRBJ1-2, with a weak D call TRBD1 (6 bases). The CDR3 covers 12 residues. Germline V gene lookup returns CDR1 MGHDK and CDR2 SYGVNS. V shed 7 bases and J shed 7 bases, with 13 bases lying between them. In nucleotides, the CDR3 is TGTGCCAGCACCACAGGGAGCCTTGGCTACACCTTC. Its protein product is CASTTGSLGYTF.

This clone was observed a few times. Other DNA sequences in this specimen translate into the identical CDR3. V and J are TRBV4-3 and TRBJ2-5; either TRBD1 or TRBD2 may fit D (6 bases each). The V gene lost 0 bases and the J gene lost 1 base, with 12 bases spanning the gap. This CDR3 has 16 residues. Germline loops: CDR1 LGHNA, CDR2 YSLEER. This CDR3 is CASSQDLQGGQETQYF. In DNA form, the CDR3 reads TGCGCCAGCAGCCAAGATCTACAGGGAGGCCAAGAGACCCAGTACTTC.

There are a few counts of this clone. The gene calls are TRBV24-1 and TRBJ2-6, with 8 bases aligning to TRBD1. The CDR3 has 18 residues. CDR1 is KGHDR, CDR2 SFDVKD, per germline. The V gene end was trimmed by 4 bases and the J gene end by 0 bases; junction bases not matched to a gene: 7. In DNA, the CDR3 is TGTGCCACCAGTGAGGGGGGACAGGCGGACTCTGGGGCCAACGTCCTGACTTTC. This codes for CATSEGGQADSGANVLTF.

The chain recombines TRBV7-2 with TRBJ1-6; D unresolved. Trimming took 1 base from V and 12 from J, leaving 10 bases between them. This CDR3 comprises 13 residues. CDR1 is SGHTA, CDR2 FQGNSA, per germline. This CDR3 reads CASSLGVGQPLHF. The CDR3, as DNA: TGTGCCAGCAGCTTAGGCGTTGGGCAACCCCTCCACTTT.